Sequencing of this T cell receptor (beta chain) was carried out in a study of vaccination effects on CD4 cells after COVID-19. About the research overall: Sequencing was preceded by expansion of antigen-specific CD4+ T cells with viral peptide pools in the ViraFEST assay. The median interval between the second dose and post-vaccine sampling was 72 days. Study-wide points: Clones that were induced by infection or by vaccine showed marked contraction late after vaccination.

Points on this clone: What it recognizes is unknown.

Germline lookup yields CDR1 SNHLY and CDR2 FYNNEI. With 6 bases removed from V and 4 bases from J, the gap between germline ends came to 5 bases. CDR3 length: 11 residues. Upon completion of 10 days in culture, CD4+ T cells were isolated. Participants were vaccinated with two doses of either the BNT162b2 or mRNA-1273 vaccine. Cultures had half their medium replaced with IL-2 medium on days 3 and 7. Clones were sequenced by immunoSEQ multiplex PCR, and TCRdb holds only the in-frame ones, with some missing. The sample lists some 69,000 clones; roughly 75% were seen once. Sequencing used CD4+ T cells from PBMCs cultured without peptide, obtained after COVID-19 vaccination. The rearrangement links TRBV2 to TRBJ2-3; no clear D gene. This receptor was taken from a human donor who received a COVID-19 vaccine. The CDR3 nucleotides read TGTGCCAGCAGAGTCGCAGATACGCAGTATTTT. Its protein product is CASRVADTQYF. The complete variable domain, with remaining parts taken from reference TRBV2 and TRBJ2-3, reads EPEVTQTPSHQVTQMGQEVILRCVPISNHLYFYWYRQILGQKVEFLVSFYNNEISEKSEIFDDQFSVERPDGSNFTLKIRSTKLEDSAMYFCASRVADTQYFGPGTRLTVL.